One and the same sample provided the 21 T cell receptor beta chains below, sequenced in a study of tumor and adjacent non-tumor tissue in lung cancer (dated 2018 in TCRdb). RNA was isolated from bulk, unsorted tissue, and RNA quality was assessed with a NanoDrop ND-1000 and an Agilent 2100. Libraries came from multiplex PCR. TCRdb shows the sequencer as Illumina HiSeq 2500. Following protocols modified from ARM-PCR, the researchers constructed TCRbeta libraries through three rounds of nested PCR with primers (Table S4). The public reads were reprocessed in TCRdb via fastp at Q25 and MiXCR, keeping in-frame beta chains. Rows are unified per CDR3 protein, each entry keeping the most common DNA and genes. This sample has 220,000 or so distinct CDR3 sequences in its table, and about 71% of those were observed once. The top ten constitute around 27% of the sample. Sample: lung tumor tissue. The source of these receptors is a man aged 60-69 years with non-small cell lung cancer.

The chain couples TRBV10-2 to TRBJ2-7; no clear D gene. The CDR3 is 16 amino acids. Trimming removed 2 bases from V and 0 bases from J, with 14 bases in between. Germline assignment: CDR1 WSHSY and CDR2 SAAADI. This chain's CDR3 is CASSEHLEVSSYEQYF. Written as DNA, the CDR3 is TGCGCCAGCAGTGAGCACCTGGAAGTGAGCTCCTACGAGCAGTACTTC.

About this clonotype: An end of the junction differs from the germline gene, which may be a read error. The J gene is TRBJ2-7, the V gene TRBV11-2; 8 bases align to TRBD2. The CDR3 sequence is 17 residues long. Germline V lookup: CDR1 SGHAT, CDR2 FQNNGV. The CDR3 protein is CAGSSVGLVGWDYEQYF. The CDR3 DNA sequence: TGTGCCGGCAGCTCCGTGGGACTAGTGGGGTGGGACTACGAGCAGTACTTC.

In the case of this clonotype: Germline is not matched at one junction end, which may reflect a read error. The chain carries TRBV5-5 and TRBJ2-3; 8 nucleotides match TRBD2. The CDR3 runs to 15 residues. In germline, CDR1 is SGHKS, CDR2 YYEKEE (reference sequence). CDR3 DNA sequence: TGTGCCAGCAACTTGTCAGTAGCGGGAATTGATACGCACTATTTT. Protein: CASNLSVAGIDTHYF.

As to this clonotype: Possible read error: a much larger clone is one base away. Given the absence of the conserved phenylalanine or tryptophan at the CDR3 end, a read error is likely. The rearrangement links TRBV20-1 to TRBJ1-1, with a weak D call TRBD1 (6 bases). Germline CDR1 and CDR2: DFQATT and SNEGSKA (reference sequence). Trimming pared 0 bases from V and 7 bases from J, leaving 15 bases between. This CDR3 has 14 amino acids. CDR3 sequence (DNA): TGCAGTGCTAGAGAACTCGGACAGAAACTTGAAGCTTTCTTG. Its translation is CSARELGQKLEAFL.

A remark on this clonotype: This may be a read error, as it is one base from a much larger clone. This chain connects TRBV29-1 to TRBJ2-1; D assignment may be TRBD1 or TRBD2 (5 bases each). In germline, CDR1 is SQVTM, CDR2 ANQGSEA. The CDR3 sequence is 16 residues long. Trimming cost V 4 bases and J 0 bases, with 16 bases left between them. As DNA, the CDR3 is TGCAGCGTTGTATCAGGTGGGGGAAGCTCCTACAATGAGCAGTTCTTC. It codes for CSVVSGGGSSYNEQFF.

Points on this clonotype: A much larger clone lies one base from this, so it may be a read error. The chain links TRBV12-3 or TRBV12-4 to TRBJ2-2, with D maybe TRBD2 (5 bases). This CDR3 region has 15 residues. V was pared by 5 bases and J by 6 bases, with 16 bases between. As DNA, the CDR3 is TGTGCCAGCAGTGCATTCATCGGGGAGTCCGGGGAGCTGTTTTTT. Its protein is CASSAFIGESGELFF.

The chain links TRBV11-2 to TRBJ1-6; tentatively, D is TRBD1 (6 bases). The germline CDR1 and CDR2 sequences are SGHAT and FQNNGV. Deletions cut 5 bases from V and 19 bases from J, with 24 bases between. This CDR3 is built from 14 residues. This CDR3 is CASSAGGRGPVLHF. Here the CDR3 DNA reads TGTGCCAGCAGCGCGGGGGGGCGGGGACCAGTCCTTCACTTT.

In regard to this clonotype: A clone one base away is much larger, so this may be a read error. The chain is built from TRBV20-1 and TRBJ1-1, with a tentative D call TRBD1 (6 bases). Trimming removed 7 bases at V and 1 base at J, with 13 bases between. The CDR3 has 13 amino acids. The V gene's germline CDR1 is DFQATT and CDR2 SNEGSKA (reference sequence). The CDR3 DNA reads as TGCAGTGTCGAGGGGGGGGCGAACACTGAAGCTTTCTTT. Protein product: CSVEGGANTEAFF.

This clonotype was picked up many times. The chain links TRBV11-2 to TRBJ2-5; 8 bases match TRBD1. Germline trimming cut 3 bases from V and 5 bases from J; bases unmatched to any gene: 8. This CDR3 spans 15 amino acids. The germline gives CDR1 SGHAT, CDR2 FQNNGV. The CDR3 DNA sequence: TGTGCCAGCAGCTTGGACAGGGTGGGCGCGGAGACCCAGTACTTC. It specifies CASSLDRVGAETQYF. Filled out from reference TRBV11-2 and TRBJ2-5, the complete variable domain reads EAGVAQSPRYKIIEKRQSVAFWCNPISGHATLYWYQQILGQGPKLLIQFQNNGVVDDSQLPKDRFSAERLKGVDSTLKIQPAKLEDSAVYLCASSLDRVGAETQYFGPGTRLLVL.

In this sample, this clonotype is medium-sized (0.01 to 0.1%). The V call is TRBV12-3 or TRBV12-4, the J call TRBJ1-1; D is undetermined. Trimming pared 6 bases from V and 1 base from J, leaving 6 bases between. CDR3 length equals 12 residues. CDR3 nucleotide sequence: TGTGCCAGCAGGCCGGAGAACACTGAAGCTTTCTTT. Amino acids: CASRPENTEAFF.

Note on this clonotype: It is unclear where the CDR3 begins or ends on the DNA, so no DNA is shown, and the CDR3 is as TCRdb lists it. The chain links TRBV6-5 to TRBJ2-1. Germline values: CDR1 MNHEY, CDR2 SVGAGI. The CDR3 is 17 residues long, counting both termini. The CDR3: CVSSYSCRPSSYNEQFF.

Details on this clonotype: This sequence may be a read error, since a much larger clone differs from it by one base. The chain couples TRBV6-5 to TRBJ2-7; tentatively, D is TRBD2 (6 bases). There are 13 residues in the CDR3. Germline V CDR1 and CDR2: MNHEY, SVGAGI. CDR3: CANSQAGPYEQYF. As DNA, the CDR3 is TGTGCCAACAGTCAAGCGGGTCCCTACGAGCAGTACTTC.

Of note for this clonotype: Germline and junction disagree at one end, which may indicate a read error. V and J are TRBV6-2 or TRBV6-3 and TRBJ2-7; D ambiguous. The CDR3 sequence is 15 residues long. Germline loops: CDR1 MNHEY, CDR2 SVGEGT. CDR3 residues: CAGSVTRPFPYEQYF. In nucleotides, the CDR3 is TGTGCCGGCAGTGTTACTCGTCCATTCCCCTACGAGCAGTACTTC.

Note on this clonotype: No conserved phenylalanine or tryptophan is present at the end of the CDR3, so a read error is the likely explanation. The CDR3 DNA sequence: TGCAGTGCTAGAGGTCTCGGGACAGGGAACTACTACGAGCAGTACTCC. This translates into CSARGLGTGNYYEQYS. V and J are TRBV20-1 and TRBJ2-7, with TRBD1 matching 9 bases. With 1 base clipped from V and 3 bases from J, the junction kept 10 bases outside the gene matches. This CDR3 has 16 amino acids. CDR1 and CDR2 (germline): DFQATT, SNEGSKA (reference sequence).

This clonotype came up once. The final CDR3 position lacks the conserved phenylalanine or tryptophan, pointing to a likely read error. The chain is built from TRBV6-2 or TRBV6-3 and TRBJ2-3; TRBD2 matches at 13 bases. Germline CDR1 and CDR2: MNHEY and SVGEGT. The CDR3 length is 14 residues. The DNA for the CDR3 is TGTGCCAGCGGACTAGCGGGAGAAGCAGATATGCAGTATTTA. Encoded protein: CASGLAGEADMQYL.

The J gene is TRBJ2-5, the V gene TRBV6-5; tentatively, D is TRBD1 or TRBD2 (5 bases each). Germline lookup yields CDR1 MNHEY and CDR2 SVGAGI. The CDR3 sequence is 14 residues long. V was shortened by 5 bases and J by 9 bases, with 19 bases between the two germline ends. DNA for the CDR3: TGTGCCAGCAGTGATGCCGGGACCGCTGGGTCCCAGTACTTC. Protein sequence: CASSDAGTAGSQYF.

On this clonotype itself: In this CDR3 the conserved last residue, phenylalanine or tryptophan, is missing, so a read error is likely. The limits of the CDR3 on the DNA are not certain, so only TCRdb's listed CDR3 is given. This rearrangement joins TRBV11-3 to TRBJ2-5; the table gives TRBD1 as D, unverified against the DNA. With termini counted, the CDR3 has 15 amino acids. Germline CDR1 reads SGHNT; CDR2 reads YENEEA. This chain's CDR3 is CASSKLGALWDTQYL.

Regarding this clonotype: Mismatch with germline at one junction end may stem from a read error. The chain carries TRBV6-2 or TRBV6-3 and TRBJ2-1; 13 bases match TRBD2. Germline V gene sequence: CDR1 MNHEY, CDR2 SVGEGT. This CDR3 comprises 15 residues. The CDR3 nucleotides are TGTGCCATCAGTTACATAGGGACTAGCGGGAATGAGCGGTTCTTC. Protein product: CAISYIGTSGNERFF.

This chain joins TRBV6-2 or TRBV6-3 and TRBJ2-1, with D hard to call. This CDR3 region has 15 residues. Per the germline V gene, CDR1 is MNHEY and CDR2 is SVGEGT. With 5 bases removed from V and 4 bases from J, the gap between germline ends came to 15 bases. The CDR3 loop reads CASSSSYVLYNEQFF. The CDR3 nucleotides are TGTGCCAGCAGTAGTAGCTACGTTCTATACAATGAGCAGTTCTTC.

Notes on this clonotype: A much bigger clone sits one base away, suggesting this may be a read error. The CDR3 DNA follows: TGCAGTGCCCCGCGTATAGGGGAGAACACTGGAGCTTTCTTT. Its protein product is CSAPRIGENTGAFF. This rearrangement joins TRBV20-1 to TRBJ1-1; D might be TRBD1 (5 bases). The CDR3 spans 14 residues. Germline-derived CDR1 and CDR2 are DFQATT and SNEGSKA (reference sequence).

In the case of this clonotype: As the CDR3 is not closed by the conserved phenylalanine or tryptophan, this likely results from a read error. The genes are TRBV12-3 or TRBV12-4 and TRBJ1-1, with 9 bases aligning to TRBD1. This CDR3 region has 14 residues. Trimming took 10 bases from V and 1 from J; bases not matched to a gene: 7. The CDR3 is CATRTTGGNTEAFI. The CDR3 bases are TGTGCCACCCGGACGACAGGGGGGAACACTGAAGCTTTCATT.